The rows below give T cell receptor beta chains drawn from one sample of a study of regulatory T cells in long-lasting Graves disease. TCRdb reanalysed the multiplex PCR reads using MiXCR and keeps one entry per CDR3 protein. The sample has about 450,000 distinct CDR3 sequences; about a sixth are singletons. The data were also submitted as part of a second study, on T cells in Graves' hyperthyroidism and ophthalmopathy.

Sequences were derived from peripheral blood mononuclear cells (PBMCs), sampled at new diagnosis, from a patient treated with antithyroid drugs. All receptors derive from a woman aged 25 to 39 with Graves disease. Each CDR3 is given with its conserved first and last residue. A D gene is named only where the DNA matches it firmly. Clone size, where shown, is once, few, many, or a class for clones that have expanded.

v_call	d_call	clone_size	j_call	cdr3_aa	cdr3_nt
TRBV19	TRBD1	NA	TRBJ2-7	CASSIYRGPYEQYF	TGTGCCAGTAGTATCTACAGGGGGCCCTACGAGCAGTACTTC
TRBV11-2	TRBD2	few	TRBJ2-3	CASSLDREGLAGERATDTQYF	TGTGCCAGCAGCTTAGATCGGGAGGGGCTAGCGGGAGAGCGGGCCACAGATACGCAGTATTTT
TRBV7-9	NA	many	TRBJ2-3	CASSLGTASTDTQYF	TGTGCCAGCAGTTTAGGGACGGCTAGCACAGATACGCAGTATTTT
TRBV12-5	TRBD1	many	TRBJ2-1	CASGPGQGHNEQFF	TGTGCTAGTGGGCCGGGACAGGGACACAATGAGCAGTTCTTC
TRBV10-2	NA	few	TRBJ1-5	CASRFSGMGLVSNQPQHF	TGCGCCAGCAGATTCTCGGGAATGGGTCTGGTGAGCAATCAGCCCCAGCATTTT
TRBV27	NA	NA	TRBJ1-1	CASSPLPRERTEAFF	TGTGCCAGCAGCCCGCTCCCCAGGGAGAGAACTGAAGCTTTCTTT
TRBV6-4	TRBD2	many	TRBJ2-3	CASSDGTSGTDTQYF	TGTGCCAGCAGTGACGGGACTAGCGGGACAGATACGCAGTATTTT
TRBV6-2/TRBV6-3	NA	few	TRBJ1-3	CASSFDGPISGNTIYF	TGTGCCAGCAGTTTCGACGGACCGATCTCTGGAAACACCATATATTTT
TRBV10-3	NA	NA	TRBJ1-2	CAISEGQYYGYTF	TGTGCCATCAGTGAGGGACAGTACTATGGCTACACCTTC
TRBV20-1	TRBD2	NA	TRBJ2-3	CSARTTSGRVRDTQYF	TGCAGTGCTAGAACCACTAGCGGGAGGGTCAGGGATACGCAGTATTTT
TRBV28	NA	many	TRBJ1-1	CASSGADMNTEAFF	TGTGCCAGCAGTGGCGCGGATATGAACACTGAAGCTTTCTTT
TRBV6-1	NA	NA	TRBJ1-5	CASSETYNSNQPQHF	TGTGCCAGCAGTGAAACATATAATAGCAATCAGCCCCAGCATTTT
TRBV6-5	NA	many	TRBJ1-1	CASSYFPNTEAFF	TGTGCCAGCAGTTACTTCCCCAACACTGAAGCTTTCTTT
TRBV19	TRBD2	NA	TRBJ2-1	CASSPGLAGEVGWGNEQFF	TGTGCCAGTAGTCCAGGACTAGCGGGAGAAGTGGGCTGGGGAAATGAGCAGTTCTTC
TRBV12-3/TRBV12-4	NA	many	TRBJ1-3	CASSAAGGFKGNTIYF	TGTGCCAGCAGTGCCGCCGGGGGATTTAAGGGAAACACCATATATTTT
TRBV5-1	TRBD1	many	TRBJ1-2	CASSFRGDISPNYGYTF	TGCGCCAGCAGCTTCAGGGGGGACATCAGTCCTAACTATGGCTACACCTTC
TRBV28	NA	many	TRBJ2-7	CASSSGHLFYEQYF	TGTGCCAGCAGCTCGGGACATCTTTTCTACGAGCAGTACTTC
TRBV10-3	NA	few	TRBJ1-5	CAISVGGAGNQPQHF	TGTGCCATCAGTGTGGGGGGGGCTGGTAATCAGCCCCAGCATTTT
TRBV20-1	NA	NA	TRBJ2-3	CSARGSGSTDTQYF	TGCAGTGCTAGAGGGAGCGGATCCACAGATACGCAGTATTTT
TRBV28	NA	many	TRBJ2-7	CASSYGLTYEQYF	TGTGCCAGCAGTTATGGACTCACCTACGAGCAGTACTTC
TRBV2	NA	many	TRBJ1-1	CASSDREENTEAFF	TGTGCCAGCAGTGATCGGGAGGAGAACACTGAAGCTTTCTTT
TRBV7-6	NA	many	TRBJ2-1	CASSFSVGEQFF	TGTGCCAGCAGCTTTTCCGTGGGTGAGCAGTTCTTC
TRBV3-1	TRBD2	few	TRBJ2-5	CASSPGGLAGETQYF	TGTGCCAGCAGCCCCGGTGGACTAGCGGGAGAGACCCAGTACTTC
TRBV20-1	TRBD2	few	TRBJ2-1	CSAADSGAGGNNEQFF	TGCAGTGCTGCGGATTCGGGGGCGGGGGGCAACAATGAGCAGTTCTTC
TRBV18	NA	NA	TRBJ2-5	CASSPPGLQEIQYF	TGTGCCAGCTCACCACCCGGACTGCAAGAGATCCAGTACTTC
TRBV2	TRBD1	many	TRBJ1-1	CASGDRVMNTEAFF	TGTGCCAGCGGGGACAGAGTGATGAACACTGAAGCTTTCTTT
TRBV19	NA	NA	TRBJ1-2	CASSEAGWDGYTF	TGTGCCAGTTCTGAGGCAGGGTGGGACGGCTACACCTTC
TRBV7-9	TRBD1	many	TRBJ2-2	CASSFQTGGLTGELFF	TGTGCCAGCAGCTTTCAGACAGGGGGCTTGACCGGGGAGCTGTTTTTT
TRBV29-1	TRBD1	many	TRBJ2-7	CSVVDRRSYEQYF	TGCAGCGTTGTGGACAGGCGCTCCTACGAGCAGTACTTC